This is a list of T cell receptor beta chains from one sample in a study of T cell changes during pregnancy in multiple sclerosis. Assay: immunoSEQ multiplex PCR; the TCRdb copy retains only in-frame clones and omits some. The sample carries under 80,000 clones, 80% to 95% recorded once. The sample here was peripheral blood, taken before pregnancy. The receptor set was obtained from a female donor with multiple sclerosis, enrolled in a pregnancy study. CDR3s include the opening cysteine and the closing phenylalanine or tryptophan. The D gene is left open where the match is weak. The size field is filled for only some rows; it gives once, few, many or a size class.

D gene: TRBD2
J gene: TRBJ2-5
V gene: TRBV7-9
clone size: .
CDR3 DNA: TGTGCCAGCAGCTTAAGCGGGAGTGGATCAGAGACCCAGTACTTC
CDR3 protein: CASSLSGSGSETQYF

D gene: TRBD2
J gene: TRBJ2-7
V gene: TRBV6-5
clone size: .
CDR3 DNA: TGTGCCAGCAGTTACAGCGGGGGCTCTTACGAGCAGTACTTC
CDR3 protein: CASSYSGGSYEQYF

D gene: .
J gene: TRBJ2-4
V gene: TRBV13
clone size: .
CDR3 DNA: TGTGCCAGCAGCTATCAGGGGCCTAAAAACATTCAGTACTTC
CDR3 protein: CASSYQGPKNIQYF

D gene: TRBD1
J gene: TRBJ2-1
V gene: TRBV5-1
clone size: .
CDR3 DNA: TGCGCCAGCAGCCAGGGACAGACCTACAATGAGCAGTTCTTC
CDR3 protein: CASSQGQTYNEQFF

D gene: TRBD1
J gene: TRBJ1-2
V gene: TRBV14
clone size: .
CDR3 DNA: TGTGCCAGCAGCCAAGGTGGGACAGCTAACTATGGCTACACCTTC
CDR3 protein: CASSQGGTANYGYTF

D gene: .
J gene: TRBJ2-7
V gene: TRBV10-1
clone size: once
CDR3 DNA: TGCGCCAGCAACAAGACAGCGCACTCCTACTACGAGCAGTACTTC
CDR3 protein: CASNKTAHSYYEQYF

D gene: .
J gene: TRBJ1-4
V gene: TRBV30
clone size: .
CDR3 DNA: TGTGCCTGGACGCCAGGGTATGAAAAACTGTTTTTT
CDR3 protein: CAWTPGYEKLFF

D gene: TRBD2
J gene: TRBJ2-1
V gene: TRBV29-1
clone size: .
CDR3 DNA: TGCAGCGTATCGGGACTAGTGGGTTCGAATGAGCAGTTCTTC
CDR3 protein: CSVSGLVGSNEQFF

D gene: .
J gene: TRBJ2-3
V gene: TRBV4-1
clone size: .
CDR3 DNA: TGCGCCAGCAGCCAAGCATACGACACCTCTAGCACAGATACGCAGTATTTT
CDR3 protein: CASSQAYDTSSTDTQYF

D gene: .
J gene: TRBJ2-5
V gene: TRBV19
clone size: .
CDR3 DNA: TGTGCCAGTAGTGCGTCTCAAGAGACCCAGTACTTC
CDR3 protein: CASSASQETQYF

D gene: TRBD1
J gene: TRBJ1-4
V gene: TRBV6-6
clone size: .
CDR3 DNA: TGTGCCAGCAGTCTAGACAGGGGAAGGGGCGAAAAACTGTTTTTT
CDR3 protein: CASSLDRGRGEKLFF

D gene: .
J gene: TRBJ2-7
V gene: TRBV27
clone size: .
CDR3 DNA: TGTGCCACACCGGGCCGGGGTTTAAACGAGCAGTACTTC
CDR3 protein: CATPGRGLNEQYF

D gene: .
J gene: TRBJ1-5
V gene: TRBV19
clone size: .
CDR3 DNA: TGTGCCAGTAGTATCACAGGACAGACAAATCAGCCCCAGCATTTT
CDR3 protein: CASSITGQTNQPQHF

D gene: .
J gene: TRBJ2-7
V gene: TRBV10-3
clone size: .
CDR3 DNA: TGTGCCATCAGTGACAAATCGGGAGACTACCCCTACGAGCAGTACTTC
CDR3 protein: CAISDKSGDYPYEQYF

D gene: .
J gene: TRBJ2-3
V gene: TRBV6-5
clone size: .
CDR3 DNA: TGTGCCAGCAGGCCCCCAGGGACAGATACGCAGTATTTT
CDR3 protein: CASRPPGTDTQYF

D gene: .
J gene: TRBJ2-3
V gene: TRBV6-4
clone size: .
CDR3 DNA: TGTGCCAGCAGTGACTCCGGGACTGCCACAGATACGCAGTATTTT
CDR3 protein: CASSDSGTATDTQYF

D gene: TRBD2
J gene: TRBJ2-7
V gene: TRBV14
clone size: .
CDR3 DNA: TGTGCCAGCAGCCTCTTCACTAGCGGACCTCTACTCGAGCAGTACTTC
CDR3 protein: CASSLFTSGPLLEQYF

D gene: .
J gene: TRBJ2-1
V gene: TRBV9
clone size: .
CDR3 DNA: TGTGCCAGCAGCTTTTCACCGGTTGAGCAGTTCTTC
CDR3 protein: CASSFSPVEQFF

D gene: TRBD2
J gene: TRBJ2-7
V gene: TRBV5-1
clone size: .
CDR3 DNA: TGCGCCAGCAGCCGCGGGCTAGCGGGAATACCGAGGGAGCAGTACTTC
CDR3 protein: CASSRGLAGIPREQYF

D gene: .
J gene: TRBJ1-2
V gene: TRBV6-1
clone size: .
CDR3 DNA: TGTGCCAGCAGTGAAGGGGTTCGGGGATTAGATTTC
CDR3 protein: CASSEGVRGLDF

D gene: .
J gene: TRBJ2-1
V gene: TRBV19
clone size: .
CDR3 DNA: TGTGCCAGTAGCCCGGTGGGGCTTTATGAGCAGTTCTTC
CDR3 protein: CASSPVGLYEQFF

D gene: .
J gene: TRBJ2-3
V gene: TRBV27
clone size: .
CDR3 DNA: TGTGCCAGCAGTTTATCGATCGGGAGCCTCACAGATACGCAGTATTTT
CDR3 protein: CASSLSIGSLTDTQYF

D gene: .
J gene: TRBJ1-2
V gene: TRBV29-1
clone size: .
CDR3 DNA: TGCAGCGTTGATCTTCAGGGCTATGGCTACACCTTC
CDR3 protein: CSVDLQGYGYTF

D gene: TRBD1
J gene: TRBJ2-1
V gene: TRBV29-1
clone size: .
CDR3 DNA: TGCAGCGGGAGACAGGGCTCCTACAATGAGCAGTTCTTC
CDR3 protein: CSGRQGSYNEQFF

D gene: .
J gene: TRBJ1-5
V gene: TRBV4-2
clone size: .
CDR3 DNA: TGTGCCAGCAGCCGCACCGTTGCCCCAGGGAATCAGCCCCAGCATTTT
CDR3 protein: CASSRTVAPGNQPQHF

D gene: .
J gene: TRBJ2-7
V gene: TRBV30
clone size: once
CDR3 DNA: TGTGCCTGGAGTGTAAGTGGCGGTATTCTTGGCGAGCAGTACTTC
CDR3 protein: CAWSVSGGILGEQYF

D gene: TRBD2
J gene: TRBJ2-1
V gene: TRBV6-4
clone size: .
CDR3 DNA: TGTGCCAGCAGTGAAGGGGCGGGAGGTGACAATGAGCAGTTCTTC
CDR3 protein: CASSEGAGGDNEQFF

D gene: TRBD1
J gene: TRBJ1-1
V gene: TRBV4-2
clone size: .
CDR3 DNA: TGTGCCAGCAGTCAGGACAGGGGTCTATTCGGCACTGAAGCTTTCTTT
CDR3 protein: CASSQDRGLFGTEAFF

D gene: .
J gene: TRBJ1-5
V gene: TRBV15
clone size: once
CDR3 DNA: TGTGCCACCAGCAGAGCGACACGGGGTCATAATCAGCCCCAGCATTTT
CDR3 protein: CATSRATRGHNQPQHF

D gene: TRBD2
J gene: TRBJ2-1
V gene: TRBV6-5
clone size: .
CDR3 DNA: TGTGCCAGCAGTTCCTTACTAGCGGGAGGTATTAATGAGCAGTTCTTC
CDR3 protein: CASSSLLAGGINEQFF

D gene: .
J gene: TRBJ1-1
V gene: TRBV30
clone size: .
CDR3 DNA: TGTGCCTGGAGTGTCGGGGGGGAAGCTTTCTTT
CDR3 protein: CAWSVGGEAFF

D gene: TRBD2
J gene: TRBJ2-1
V gene: TRBV27
clone size: .
CDR3 DNA: TGTGCCAGCAGTCCATCTGGGACTAGCGGGAGAGGCGATGAGCAGTTCTTC
CDR3 protein: CASSPSGTSGRGDEQFF

D gene: .
J gene: TRBJ2-1
V gene: TRBV4-3
clone size: .
CDR3 DNA: TGCGCCAGCAGCCAAGGGCGGGCCTCCTACAATGAGCAGTTCTTC
CDR3 protein: CASSQGRASYNEQFF

D gene: TRBD1
J gene: TRBJ1-1
V gene: TRBV25-1
clone size: many
CDR3 DNA: TGTGCCAGCAGTGTCCGGGACAGGGCGACTGAAGCTTTCTTT
CDR3 protein: CASSVRDRATEAFF

D gene: .
J gene: TRBJ2-4
V gene: TRBV4-1
clone size: .
CDR3 DNA: TGCGCCAGCAGCCCCGGCACGGGGGGCGTCAAAAACATTCAGTACTTC
CDR3 protein: CASSPGTGGVKNIQYF

D gene: .
J gene: TRBJ2-7
V gene: TRBV9
clone size: .
CDR3 DNA: TGTGCCAGCAGCGTAGAAGCGAGCGGACTCTACGAGCAGTACTTC
CDR3 protein: CASSVEASGLYEQYF

D gene: .
J gene: TRBJ2-2
V gene: TRBV7-2
clone size: .
CDR3 DNA: TGTGCCAGCAGCTTAGCGCGCGGGCACACCGGGGAGCTGTTTTTT
CDR3 protein: CASSLARGHTGELFF

D gene: .
J gene: TRBJ1-2
V gene: TRBV7-9
clone size: .
CDR3 DNA: TGTGCCAGCAGCGCAGACAGGAGCCTCGACACCTTC
CDR3 protein: CASSADRSLDTF

D gene: .
J gene: TRBJ2-1
V gene: TRBV11-2
clone size: .
CDR3 DNA: TGTGCCAGCAGCCCCGGGGGGCCGGGAATATCAGATGAGCAGTTCTTC
CDR3 protein: CASSPGGPGISDEQFF

D gene: .
J gene: TRBJ1-4
V gene: TRBV25-1
clone size: .
CDR3 DNA: TGTGCCAGCAGTGGGCGGGCCGAAAAACTGTTTTTT
CDR3 protein: CASSGRAEKLFF

D gene: .
J gene: TRBJ2-1
V gene: TRBV7-5
clone size: few
CDR3 DNA: TGTGCCAGACACCCCCAAAAGGGCAGGGACAGGGAATACAATGAGCAGTTCTTC
CDR3 protein: CARHPQKGRDREYNEQFF

D gene: TRBD2
J gene: TRBJ2-5
V gene: TRBV2
clone size: .
CDR3 DNA: TGTGCCAGCAGCGTGAACGTTGGGGGGGGAGAGACCCAGTACTTC
CDR3 protein: CASSVNVGGGETQYF

D gene: TRBD1
J gene: TRBJ1-1
V gene: TRBV28
clone size: .
CDR3 DNA: TGTGCCAGCAGTGTCCGACAGGGATACACTGAAGCTTTCTTT
CDR3 protein: CASSVRQGYTEAFF

D gene: TRBD2
J gene: TRBJ2-1
V gene: TRBV11-2
clone size: .
CDR3 DNA: TGTGCCAGCAGGTTAGCGGGAGGGCCTCTGGATGAGCAGTTCTTC
CDR3 protein: CASRLAGGPLDEQFF

D gene: .
J gene: TRBJ2-2
V gene: TRBV4-3
clone size: many
CDR3 DNA: TGCGCCAGCAGCCAAGAATCGGGAGCCGGCGGGGAGCTGTTTTTT
CDR3 protein: CASSQESGAGGELFF

D gene: TRBD2
J gene: TRBJ2-7
V gene: TRBV4-1
clone size: .
CDR3 DNA: TGCGCCAGCAGCCGGGGACTAGCGGGGGACGAGCAGTACTTC
CDR3 protein: CASSRGLAGDEQYF

D gene: .
J gene: TRBJ2-1
V gene: TRBV7-8
clone size: .
CDR3 DNA: TGTGCCAGCAGCGCTACAGGGAGCTCCTACAATGAGCAGTTCTTC
CDR3 protein: CASSATGSSYNEQFF

D gene: .
J gene: TRBJ2-4
V gene: TRBV2
clone size: .
CDR3 DNA: TGTGCCAGCAGGGGGCAAGTAGCCAAAAACATTCAGTACTTC
CDR3 protein: CASRGQVAKNIQYF

D gene: .
J gene: TRBJ1-4
V gene: TRBV7-9
clone size: .
CDR3 DNA: TGTGCCAGCAGCCCTGGAAGGGGCCTAGAAAAACTGTTTTTT
CDR3 protein: CASSPGRGLEKLFF

D gene: .
J gene: TRBJ1-1
V gene: TRBV5-4
clone size: .
CDR3 DNA: TGTAGCGGCAGGGGATCGAACACTGAAGCTTTCTTT
CDR3 protein: CSGRGSNTEAFF